The clone carrying this TCR beta chain was seen only once. Its antigen is as yet unknown. The data stem from a study of graft-versus-host responses after intestinal transplantation. On the study more broadly: Multivisceral, liver-intestinal, or isolated intestinal transplants were performed in recipients. Every recipient had anti-thymocyte globulin induction and roughly three years of tacrolimus plus steroids. Study-level results: Researchers found GvH clones in recipient marrow, and some showed up first in ileum or blood. Early post-transplant declines in HvG were associated with peak levels of circulating GvH clones.

Produced via immunoSEQ multiplex PCR; TCRdb's table is partial and in-frame only. The sample has about 40,000 clones, roughly 93% seen once. The receptor comes from a human patient who received an intestinal transplant, so some T cells may come from the graft donor. Specimen: PBMCs, collected roughly 110 weeks after intestinal transplantation.

The CDR3 here is CASRPGPMYEQYF. For the CDR3, the DNA is TGTGCCAGCAGACCGGGACCGATGTACGAGCAGTACTTC. The chain employs TRBV6-1 and TRBJ2-7; D tentatively fits TRBD1 or TRBD2 (5 bases each). Germline-derived CDR1 and CDR2 are MNHNS and SASEGT. The V gene lost 6 bases and the J gene lost 4 bases, with 13 bases spanning the gap. This CDR3 region has 13 residues.